Presented here are 4 T cell receptor beta chains from one specimen sequenced in a study of T cells in Graves' hyperthyroidism and ophthalmopathy. The investigators amplified TCR beta CDR3 regions from RNA transcripts. TCR CDR3 underwent first-round RT-PCR with the HTBI primer set. One entry per CDR3 protein, called by TCRdb with MiXCR from the multiplex PCR reads. The data contain hundreds of thousands of distinct CDR3 sequences, approximately 14% of them singletons. Sequenced input: blood. The receptors come from a woman between 50 and 59 years old with Graves' ophthalmopathy.

The chain links TRBV15 to TRBJ1-4; 8 bases line up with TRBD1. The CDR3 length is 15 residues. V lost 2 bases and J lost 6; bases outside the gene matches: 5. Per the germline V gene, CDR1 is LNHNV and CDR2 is YYDKDF (reference sequence). The CDR3 protein is CATSRQGAGDEKLFF. CDR3 DNA: TGTGCCACCAGCAGACAGGGGGCTGGAGATGAAAAACTGTTTTTT.

This clonotype showed up many times. V is TRBV9 and J is TRBJ2-5; 8 bases line up with TRBD2. CDR3 length: 14 amino acids. The germline CDR1 and CDR2 sequences are SGDLS and YYNGEE. The junction had 5 bases not matched to a gene; V was cut back by 2 bases and J by 5 bases. Here the CDR3 reads CASSVQGGGETQYF. The CDR3 DNA reads TGTGCCAGCAGCGTTCAGGGCGGGGGGGAGACCCAGTACTTC.

V and J are TRBV18 and TRBJ2-1; 8 bases are a match to TRBD2. V gave up 2 bases and J gave up 2 bases; unmatched junction bases: 8. The CDR3 extends over 17 amino acids. The germline CDR1 and CDR2 sequences are KGHSH and LQKENI. CDR3 in amino acids: CASSPIVTSGPYNEQFF. CDR3 nucleotide sequence: TGTGCCAGCTCACCAATAGTAACTAGCGGCCCCTACAATGAGCAGTTCTTC.

This clonotype occurred many times. The chain joins TRBV7-2 to TRBJ2-5; no firm D call. CDR1 and CDR2 from the germline V gene are SGHTA and FQGNSA. The length of the CDR3 is 15 residues. V lost 0 bases and J lost 5, with 13 bases in between. The CDR3 bases are TGTGCCAGCAGCTTAGCGTTGGTCCTCGGGGAGACCCAGTACTTC. This encodes CASSLALVLGETQYF.